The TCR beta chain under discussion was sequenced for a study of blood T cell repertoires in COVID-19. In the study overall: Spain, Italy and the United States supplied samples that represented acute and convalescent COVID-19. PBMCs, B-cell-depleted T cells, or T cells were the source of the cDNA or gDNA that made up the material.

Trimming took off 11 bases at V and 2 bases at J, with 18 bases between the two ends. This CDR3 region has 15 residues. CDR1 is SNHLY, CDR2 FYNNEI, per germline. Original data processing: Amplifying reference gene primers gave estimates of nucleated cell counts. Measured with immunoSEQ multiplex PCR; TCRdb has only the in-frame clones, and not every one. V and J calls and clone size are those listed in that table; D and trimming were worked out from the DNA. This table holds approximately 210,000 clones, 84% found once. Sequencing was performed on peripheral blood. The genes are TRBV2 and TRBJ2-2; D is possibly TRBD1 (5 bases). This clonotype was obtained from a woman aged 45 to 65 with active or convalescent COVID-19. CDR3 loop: CAGKETEANTGELFF. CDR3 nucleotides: TGTGCCGGCAAGGAGACAGAGGCAAACACCGGGGAGCTGTTTTTT.